Sequencing of this T cell receptor (beta chain) was carried out in a study of OX40 agonist ivuxolimab in advanced cancers. Overall study results and limits: Low normalized T-cell clonal expansion was also seen in some nonresponders.

Sequencing used immunoSEQ multiplex PCR; TCRdb keeps in-frame clones, though not all of them. The sample records 46,000 or so clones, roughly 90% being singletons. A word on this clone: Its antigen remains unknown.

Trimming removed 5 bases from V and 2 bases from J, with 4 bases in between. Looked up from germline, CDR1 is SEHNR and CDR2 is FQNEAQ (reference sequence). This CDR3 spans 11 amino acids. This clonotype was sampled from an adult with an advanced solid tumor such as melanoma, head and neck, liver or kidney cancer. The starting material was CD4+ or CD8+ T cells sorted from blood, obtained in a trial of the OX40 agonist ivuxolimab. The gene calls are TRBV7-9 and TRBJ2-7, with D hard to call. The CDR3 DNA follows: TGTGCCAGCAGCCCCGCCTACGAGCAGTACTTC. Its protein product is CASSPAYEQYF.